This TCR beta chain was identified during a study of beta chain features in type 1 diabetes. Worth noting for this clone: Its antigen is unidentified.

Whole-study findings and limits: The naive, central memory and Treg TCRB repertoires of patients appeared to be more similar to one another than those of healthy donors.

Reverse transcription of all isolated RNA meant that expressed TCRB transcripts were sequenced. Roughly 3.7 million reads, on average, came from each naive, central memory and regulatory T cell sample. Clones were read by immunoSEQ multiplex PCR, and TCRdb kept only the in-frame ones, dropping some. Of under 900,000 clones in the sample, roughly a sixth are singletons; the top ten hold around 0.02%. Trimming took off 5 bases at V and 0 bases at J, with 13 bases between the two ends. The CDR3 runs to 15 residues. Germline loops: CDR1 LNHNV, CDR2 YYDKDF (reference sequence). Populations isolated by sorting all had purity greater than 95%.

The sequencing input was naive CD4+ T cells from blood. This clonotype was obtained from a woman aged 18-29 years in good health. The chain links TRBV15 to TRBJ1-1; possible D gene TRBD1, 5 bases. This CDR3 is CATSLGELMNTEAFF. CDR3 DNA sequence: TGTGCCACCAGCCTGGGGGAGCTCATGAACACTGAAGCTTTCTTT.